These T cell receptor beta chains were read from a single sample in a study of T cells in Graves' hyperthyroidism and ophthalmopathy. Using its own MiXCR run on the multiplex PCR reads, TCRdb lists one record per CDR3 protein. The sample yields approximately 300,000 distinct CDR3 sequences, over 15% seen once. The sequencing input was blood. Receptor source: a woman aged 60 to 75 with Graves' ophthalmopathy. CDR3s include the opening cysteine and the closing phenylalanine or tryptophan.

v_gene	j_gene	CDR3aa
TRBV5-1	TRBJ1-5	CASSLSGRSNQPQHF
TRBV5-1	TRBJ1-2	CASSFGTGHGGYTF
TRBV29-1	TRBJ1-2	CSVNKDAALYGYTF
TRBV7-9	TRBJ2-5	CASSLLAAGLETQYF
TRBV28	TRBJ1-5	CASSLGGQRNQPQHF
TRBV19	TRBJ2-1	CASSNQGLSGGEQFF
TRBV7-9	TRBJ2-1	CASSLLNGRGASYNEQFF
TRBV11-2	TRBJ1-2	CASSLGPRANYGYTF
TRBV6-1	TRBJ2-1	CASSEKWSRGLHNEQFF
TRBV9	TRBJ1-1	CASSDVLSGQPNTEALF
TRBV9	TRBJ2-7	CASSVGGSPGGYEQYF
TRBV18	TRBJ2-7	CASSPPVGGSSSYEQYF
TRBV7-6	TRBJ2-5	CASSLGTDKETQYF
TRBV19	TRBJ1-5	CASKLQGHSNQPQHF
TRBV3-1	TRBJ2-2	CASSQPTTSTTGELFF
TRBV28	TRBJ2-1	CASSFGRTYPYNEQFF
TRBV28	TRBJ2-1	CASSYSVNEQFF
TRBV6-1	TRBJ2-5	CASRGGGGQETQYF
TRBV27	TRBJ1-2	CASRASDRQNSPFYGYTF
TRBV6-2/TRBV6-3	TRBJ1-6	CASSHWTGGVPLHF
TRBV5-6	TRBJ2-3	CASSFLKRGAGDTQYF
TRBV20-1	TRBJ1-6	CSARQGGSYNSPLHF
TRBV7-6	TRBJ2-7	CASSWTDASYEQYF